One sample yielded the 5 T cell receptor beta chains listed below, sequenced in a study of blood T cell repertoires in COVID-19. The table came from immunoSEQ multiplex PCR; TCRdb's copy has only in-frame clones and leaves some out. The data contain more than 9,500 clones, 82% of them singletons. The sequencing sample was made of peripheral blood. These receptors were taken from a woman aged 60-70 years with acute or convalescent COVID-19.

This sequence joins TRBV12-3 or TRBV12-4 and TRBJ2-1, with 10 bases aligning to TRBD1. V trimming: 10 bases; J trimming: 6 bases; junction bases outside the gene matches: 6. There are 13 residues in the CDR3. The CDR3 DNA reads as TGTGCCACTCCGGGACAGGGGATCAATGAGCAGTTCTTC. Translating it yields CATPGQGINEQFF.

The chain recombines TRBV10-1 with TRBJ1-1; D unclear. V was clipped by 2 bases and J by 12 bases, with 19 bases between them. The germline V gene has CDR1 WNHNN and CDR2 SYGVQD (reference sequence). The length of the CDR3 is 14 residues. CDR3 coding DNA: TGCGCCAGCAGTGAGGAACCAACCCGTTGGAGGACTTTCTTT. This gives the protein CASSEEPTRWRTFF.

This chain uses TRBV2 with TRBJ1-2, with TRBD1 identical over 8 bases. The CDR3 sequence is 13 residues long. Germline V CDR1 and CDR2: SNHLY, FYNNEI. Losses at the gene ends were 6 bases for V and 3 bases for J; bases not matched to a gene: 3. The CDR3: CASRADRDYGYTF. Written as DNA, the CDR3 is TGTGCCAGCAGAGCGGACAGGGACTATGGCTACACCTTC.

This chain uses TRBV2 with TRBJ2-1, with TRBD2 matching 14 bases. From germline, CDR1 is SNHLY and CDR2 FYNNEI. Trimming removed 2 bases from V and 7 bases from J; junction bases left unmatched: 13. This CDR3 spans 19 amino acids. The chain's CDR3 is CASSESAGLAGGGWNEQFF. The CDR3 region has the DNA TGTGCCAGCAGTGAATCGGCCGGACTAGCGGGGGGAGGGTGGAATGAGCAGTTCTTC.

This clone has only one observation. This chain links TRBV18 with TRBJ2-3; no clear D gene. Germline V gene lookup returns CDR1 KGHSH and CDR2 LQKENI. Trimming took 4 bases from V and 3 from J, leaving 5 bases between them. The CDR3 runs 12 residues. The CDR3: CASSQETDTQYF. DNA of the CDR3: TGTGCCAGCTCACAAGAGACAGATACGCAGTATTTT. Looking up the rest from reference TRBV18 and TRBJ2-3 gives the full variable domain: NAGVMQNPRHLVRRRGQEARLRCSPMKGHSHVYWYRQLPEEGLKFMVYLQKENIIDESGMPKERFSAEFPKEGPSILRIQQVVRGDSAAYFCASSQETDTQYFGPGTRLTVL.